This is a list of T cell receptor beta chains from one sample in a study. From the RT-PCR reads, TCRdb called clonotypes with MiXCR, one entry per CDR3 protein. Of about 680,000 distinct CDR3 sequences in the sample, approximately 15% were seen once. The sequenced sample was memory CD4+ T cells from blood. The receptor source for this set is a female donor in good health, serving as a healthy control. CDR3s include the opening cysteine and the closing phenylalanine or tryptophan. The D gene is left open where the match is weak. Clone size is stated in some rows and not others, as once, few, many or a class when expanded.

d_call: .
clone_size: few
j_call: TRBJ2-5
v_call: TRBV25-1
cdr3_aa: CASSEWFSGTETQYF
cdr3_nt: TGTGCCAGCAGTGAATGGTTCTCAGGAACGGAGACCCAGTACTTC

d_call: .
clone_size: few
j_call: TRBJ1-1
v_call: TRBV10-3
cdr3_aa: CATKLQENTEAFF
cdr3_nt: TGTGCCACCAAATTACAGGAGAACACTGAAGCTTTCTTT

d_call: TRBD2
clone_size: many
j_call: TRBJ2-5
v_call: TRBV4-3
cdr3_aa: CASSQGLAEETQYF
cdr3_nt: TGCGCCAGCAGCCAAGGACTAGCCGAAGAGACCCAGTACTTC

d_call: .
clone_size: few
j_call: TRBJ1-1
v_call: TRBV5-1
cdr3_aa: CASRKGQNTEAFF
cdr3_nt: TGCGCCAGCAGAAAGGGACAGAACACTGAAGCTTTCTTT

d_call: TRBD1
clone_size: .
j_call: TRBJ2-7
v_call: TRBV7-6
cdr3_aa: CASSFNTGGGPASEQYF
cdr3_nt: TGTGCCAGCAGCTTTAATACAGGGGGCGGACCTGCTTCCGAGCAGTACTTC

d_call: .
clone_size: many
j_call: TRBJ2-1
v_call: TRBV12-3/TRBV12-4
cdr3_aa: CASRPDNYNEQFF
cdr3_nt: TGTGCCAGCCGACCGGACAACTACAATGAGCAGTTCTTC

d_call: TRBD2
clone_size: few
j_call: TRBJ2-1
v_call: TRBV4-3
cdr3_aa: CASSLLAGATYNEQFF
cdr3_nt: TGCGCCAGCAGCCTTCTAGCGGGAGCTACCTACAATGAGCAGTTCTTC

d_call: TRBD1
clone_size: many
j_call: TRBJ1-1
v_call: TRBV10-3
cdr3_aa: CAISESGTGTRAFF
cdr3_nt: TGTGCCATCAGTGAGTCGGGGACAGGCACGAGGGCTTTCTTT

d_call: TRBD1
clone_size: many
j_call: TRBJ2-7
v_call: TRBV20-1
cdr3_aa: CSARVRTGGSFEQYF
cdr3_nt: TGCAGTGCTAGAGTTAGGACAGGGGGGAGCTTCGAGCAGTACTTC

d_call: .
clone_size: .
j_call: TRBJ1-1
v_call: TRBV20-1
cdr3_aa: CSARFPGRDTEAFF
cdr3_nt: TGCAGTGCTCGATTCCCAGGGCGGGACACTGAAGCTTTCTTT

d_call: TRBD1
clone_size: few
j_call: TRBJ2-1
v_call: TRBV12-3/TRBV12-4
cdr3_aa: CASRAWAGGFDNEQFF
cdr3_nt: TGTGCCAGCAGGGCCTGGGCAGGGGGATTCGACAATGAGCAGTTCTTC

d_call: .
clone_size: many
j_call: TRBJ1-3
v_call: TRBV4-3
cdr3_aa: CASSQGQVSGNTIYF
cdr3_nt: TGCGCCAGCAGCCAAGGACAGGTCTCCGGAAACACCATATATTTT

d_call: TRBD2
clone_size: .
j_call: TRBJ2-3
v_call: TRBV27
cdr3_aa: CASSQRGGTDTQYF
cdr3_nt: TGTGCCAGCAGTCAACGGGGGGGGACAGATACGCAGTATTTT

d_call: .
clone_size: .
j_call: TRBJ2-7
v_call: TRBV20-1
cdr3_aa: CSARAGFSYEQYF
cdr3_nt: TGCAGTGCTAGAGCGGGGTTCTCCTACGAGCAGTACTTC

d_call: .
clone_size: few
j_call: TRBJ2-1
v_call: TRBV6-1
cdr3_aa: CASSELTVAEDNEQFF
cdr3_nt: TGTGCCAGCAGTGAATTAACGGTAGCGGAGGACAATGAGCAGTTCTTC

d_call: TRBD1
clone_size: few
j_call: TRBJ2-1
v_call: TRBV5-1
cdr3_aa: CASSPQTGGHEQFF
cdr3_nt: TGCGCCAGCAGCCCGCAAACAGGGGGGCATGAGCAGTTCTTC

d_call: .
clone_size: many
j_call: TRBJ2-1
v_call: TRBV5-1
cdr3_aa: CASSPGNSYNEQFF
cdr3_nt: TGCGCCAGCAGCCCGGGGAACTCCTACAATGAGCAGTTCTTC

d_call: TRBD2
clone_size: many
j_call: TRBJ2-7
v_call: TRBV7-3
cdr3_aa: CASSLSSGSSLYEQYF
cdr3_nt: TGTGCCAGCAGCTTATCTAGCGGGAGTTCCCTCTACGAGCAGTACTTC

d_call: TRBD2
clone_size: many
j_call: TRBJ2-5
v_call: TRBV5-5
cdr3_aa: CASSRLGTSGQETQYF
cdr3_nt: TGTGCCAGCAGCCGATTGGGGACTAGCGGTCAAGAGACCCAGTACTTC

d_call: TRBD1
clone_size: few
j_call: TRBJ1-1
v_call: TRBV20-1
cdr3_aa: CSVSKDRGGAGTEAFF
cdr3_nt: TGCAGTGTCTCCAAGGACAGGGGAGGTGCGGGGACTGAAGCTTTCTTT

d_call: .
clone_size: few
j_call: TRBJ1-2
v_call: TRBV20-1
cdr3_aa: CSAVHQGGDNYGYTF
cdr3_nt: TGCAGTGCTGTCCATCAGGGAGGGGATAACTATGGCTACACCTTC

d_call: .
clone_size: .
j_call: TRBJ1-5
v_call: TRBV20-1
cdr3_aa: CSAGGGGQPQHF
cdr3_nt: TGCAGTGCTGGAGGGGGAGGCCAGCCCCAGCATTTT

d_call: TRBD2
clone_size: .
j_call: TRBJ2-2
v_call: TRBV5-1
cdr3_aa: CASSAGTSGTGELFF
cdr3_nt: TGCGCCAGCAGCGCCGGGACTAGCGGCACCGGGGAGCTGTTTTTT

d_call: .
clone_size: .
j_call: TRBJ1-1
v_call: TRBV5-1
cdr3_aa: CASSTQAVGTEAFF
cdr3_nt: TGCGCCAGCAGCACCCAGGCGGTAGGAACTGAAGCTTTCTTT

d_call: TRBD2
clone_size: .
j_call: TRBJ2-7
v_call: TRBV28
cdr3_aa: CASSGETSKQYF
cdr3_nt: TGTGCCAGCAGTGGGGAGACTAGCAAGCAGTACTTC

d_call: .
clone_size: many
j_call: TRBJ1-5
v_call: TRBV7-2
cdr3_aa: CASSKGGGGNQPQHF
cdr3_nt: TGTGCCAGCAGCAAAGGTGGGGGGGGCAATCAGCCCCAGCATTTT

d_call: TRBD2
clone_size: .
j_call: TRBJ2-5
v_call: TRBV20-1
cdr3_aa: CSASLRLAGVETQYF
cdr3_nt: TGCAGTGCTAGCCTTAGGCTAGCGGGGGTAGAGACCCAGTACTTC

d_call: TRBD1
clone_size: .
j_call: TRBJ2-1
v_call: TRBV5-4
cdr3_aa: CASSWTGGQINEQFF
cdr3_nt: TGTGCCAGCAGCTGGACAGGGGGACAGATAAATGAGCAGTTCTTC

d_call: .
clone_size: .
j_call: TRBJ2-4
v_call: TRBV7-8
cdr3_aa: CASSLGARGAKNIQYF
cdr3_nt: TGTGCCAGCAGCTTAGGCGCCCGTGGAGCCAAAAACATTCAGTACTTC

d_call: TRBD2
clone_size: many
j_call: TRBJ2-1
v_call: TRBV10-3
cdr3_aa: CAIRRTSGGANEQFF
cdr3_nt: TGTGCCATCAGACGGACTAGCGGGGGGGCAAATGAGCAGTTCTTC

d_call: .
clone_size: many
j_call: TRBJ2-3
v_call: TRBV3-1
cdr3_aa: CASSQDTPTDTQYF
cdr3_nt: TGTGCCAGCAGCCAAGATACACCCACAGATACGCAGTATTTT

d_call: TRBD2
clone_size: .
j_call: TRBJ2-5
v_call: TRBV27
cdr3_aa: CASSTTYAGVETQYF
cdr3_nt: TGTGCCAGCAGCACCACCTATGCGGGAGTTGAGACCCAGTACTTC

d_call: .
clone_size: .
j_call: TRBJ1-1
v_call: TRBV3-1
cdr3_aa: CASSQGEVTEAFF
cdr3_nt: TGTGCCAGCAGCCAAGGGGAGGTCACTGAAGCTTTCTTT

d_call: .
clone_size: few
j_call: TRBJ2-4
v_call: TRBV7-3
cdr3_aa: CASSLSPGVKNIQYF
cdr3_nt: TGTGCCAGCAGCTTAAGTCCGGGGGTCAAAAACATTCAGTACTTC

d_call: TRBD1
clone_size: many
j_call: TRBJ2-7
v_call: TRBV20-1
cdr3_aa: CSAGKQGSYEQYF
cdr3_nt: TGCAGTGCTGGAAAACAGGGGTCCTACGAGCAGTACTTC

d_call: .
clone_size: many
j_call: TRBJ2-1
v_call: TRBV20-1
cdr3_aa: CSAPKRRAPLDNEQFF
cdr3_nt: TGCAGTGCTCCCAAACGGCGGGCACCATTAGACAATGAGCAGTTCTTC

d_call: .
clone_size: few
j_call: TRBJ1-5
v_call: TRBV6-1
cdr3_aa: CASSEVKGYSNQPQHF
cdr3_nt: TGTGCCAGCAGTGAAGTCAAGGGGTATAGCAATCAGCCCCAGCATTTT

d_call: TRBD1
clone_size: few
j_call: TRBJ2-5
v_call: TRBV9
cdr3_aa: CASSVGQGTQETQYF
cdr3_nt: TGTGCCAGCAGCGTAGGACAGGGAACCCAAGAGACCCAGTACTTC

d_call: .
clone_size: .
j_call: TRBJ1-1
v_call: TRBV5-1
cdr3_aa: CATSQDTNTEAFF
cdr3_nt: TGCGCCACCAGTCAGGACACGAACACTGAAGCTTTCTTT

d_call: .
clone_size: .
j_call: TRBJ2-1
v_call: TRBV20-1
cdr3_aa: CSARDRLAGINEQFF
cdr3_nt: TGCAGTGCTAGAGATAGGTTGGCGGGAATCAATGAGCAGTTCTTC

d_call: TRBD2
clone_size: many
j_call: TRBJ2-5
v_call: TRBV4-1
cdr3_aa: CASSRPSGRAETQYF
cdr3_nt: TGCGCCAGCAGCCGACCTAGCGGGAGGGCCGAGACCCAGTACTTC

d_call: .
clone_size: .
j_call: TRBJ2-2
v_call: TRBV5-1
cdr3_aa: CAIGQGANTGELFF
cdr3_nt: TGCGCCATAGGTCAGGGCGCGAACACCGGGGAGCTGTTTTTT

d_call: TRBD1
clone_size: many
j_call: TRBJ2-7
v_call: TRBV5-1
cdr3_aa: CASSPGQGGHEQYF
cdr3_nt: TGCGCCAGCAGCCCGGGACAGGGGGGACACGAGCAGTACTTC

d_call: .
clone_size: many
j_call: TRBJ1-2
v_call: TRBV10-3
cdr3_aa: CAISESDSPYTF
cdr3_nt: TGTGCCATCAGTGAGTCCGACAGTCCCTACACCTTC

d_call: TRBD1
clone_size: many
j_call: TRBJ2-2
v_call: TRBV18
cdr3_aa: CASSPPQGATGELFF
cdr3_nt: TGTGCCAGCTCACCACCTCAGGGGGCAACCGGGGAGCTGTTTTTT

d_call: .
clone_size: once
j_call: TRBJ1-5
v_call: TRBV9
cdr3_aa: CASSVGGREQPQHF
cdr3_nt: TGTGCCAGCAGCGTAGGGGGGCGGGAACAGCCCCAGCATTTT

d_call: TRBD1
clone_size: many
j_call: TRBJ2-3
v_call: TRBV6-5
cdr3_aa: CASRRQGRSTDTQYF
cdr3_nt: TGTGCCAGCAGGAGACAGGGACGAAGCACAGATACGCAGTATTTT

d_call: .
clone_size: many
j_call: TRBJ2-7
v_call: TRBV7-2
cdr3_aa: CASSPKTGSYEQYF
cdr3_nt: TGTGCCAGCAGCCCCAAAACAGGCTCCTACGAGCAGTACTTC

d_call: .
clone_size: few
j_call: TRBJ2-4
v_call: TRBV5-1
cdr3_aa: CASSLEMGNKNIQYF
cdr3_nt: TGCGCCAGCAGCTTGGAGATGGGGAACAAAAACATTCAGTACTTC

d_call: TRBD2
clone_size: .
j_call: TRBJ2-1
v_call: TRBV6-5
cdr3_aa: CASSPSRLAGVYNEQFF
cdr3_nt: TGTGCCAGCAGCCCCTCGCGTCTAGCGGGAGTTTACAATGAGCAGTTCTTC

d_call: TRBD1
clone_size: many
j_call: TRBJ1-5
v_call: TRBV12-3/TRBV12-4
cdr3_aa: CASSLDTGAGQPQHF
cdr3_nt: TGTGCCAGCAGTCTGGACACAGGGGCGGGTCAGCCCCAGCATTTT

d_call: TRBD2
clone_size: .
j_call: TRBJ2-7
v_call: TRBV5-1
cdr3_aa: CASSLMTSGYEQYF
cdr3_nt: TGCGCCAGCAGCTTGATGACTAGCGGCTACGAGCAGTACTTC

d_call: .
clone_size: many
j_call: TRBJ2-5
v_call: TRBV6-5
cdr3_aa: CASSYNLRAGSETQYF
cdr3_nt: TGTGCCAGCAGTTACAATCTCCGGGCGGGATCAGAGACCCAGTACTTC

d_call: .
clone_size: .
j_call: TRBJ2-3
v_call: TRBV5-1
cdr3_aa: CASSGRTPSTDTQYF
cdr3_nt: TGCGCCAGCAGCGGCCGGACTCCTAGCACAGATACGCAGTATTTT

d_call: TRBD2
clone_size: few
j_call: TRBJ2-1
v_call: TRBV4-3
cdr3_aa: CASSLAPGLASPEQFF
cdr3_nt: TGCGCCAGCAGCCTTGCTCCGGGACTAGCATCCCCTGAGCAGTTCTTC

d_call: TRBD1
clone_size: few
j_call: TRBJ1-5
v_call: TRBV15
cdr3_aa: CATSKPVLDRGGNQPQHF
cdr3_nt: TGTGCCACCAGCAAACCAGTCCTGGACAGGGGGGGCAATCAGCCCCAGCATTTT

d_call: TRBD2
clone_size: few
j_call: TRBJ2-3
v_call: TRBV20-1
cdr3_aa: CSASISGSGDTQYF
cdr3_nt: TGCAGTGCTAGTATTAGCGGGAGTGGAGATACGCAGTATTTT

d_call: .
clone_size: many
j_call: TRBJ2-1
v_call: TRBV7-9
cdr3_aa: CASGNNEQFF
cdr3_nt: TGTGCCAGTGGTAACAATGAGCAGTTCTTC

d_call: TRBD1
clone_size: .
j_call: TRBJ2-5
v_call: TRBV5-1
cdr3_aa: CASSPVTGSSETQYF
cdr3_nt: TGCGCCAGCAGCCCGGTGACAGGGAGCTCAGAGACCCAGTACTTC

d_call: .
clone_size: .
j_call: TRBJ2-1
v_call: TRBV5-1
cdr3_aa: CASSWNPSGAEFF
cdr3_nt: TGCGCCAGCAGCTGGAACCCCTCGGGGGCTGAGTTCTTC